Sequencing of this TCR beta chain was carried out in a study of blood T cell repertoires in COVID-19. Study overall: Specimens from acute and convalescent COVID-19 originated in the United States, Italy and Spain. In each case, the material was cDNA or gDNA derived from T cells, B-cell-depleted T cells, or PBMCs.

The germline V gene encodes CDR1 SQVTM and CDR2 ANQGSEA. V was pared by 8 bases and J by 6 bases, with 16 bases between. The CDR3 is made up of 12 amino acids. Original data processing: Estimated nucleated cell counts came from reference gene primer amplification. Sequencing was performed with immunoSEQ multiplex PCR; in TCRdb, only in-frame clones are kept and a portion is missing. The V and J calls and clone size come from that table; D and trimming were worked out from the DNA. In the table there are approximately 68,000 clones, under 90% of which are singletons. The sample holds one count of this clone.

The chain couples TRBV29-1 to TRBJ1-1, with a possible D match to TRBD1 (5 bases). The receptor was isolated from a man in his 70s with active or convalescent COVID-19. Material for sequencing was peripheral blood. CDR3 region: CSSIQVGAEAFF. Here the CDR3 DNA reads TGCAGCTCCATACAGGTAGGAGCTGAAGCTTTCTTT. Full variable domain (rest looked up from reference TRBV29-1 and TRBJ1-1): SAVISQKPSRDICQRGTSLTIQCQVDSQVTMMFWYRQQPGQSLTLIATANQGSEATYESGFVIDKFPISRPNLTFSTLTVSNMSPEDSSIYLCSSIQVGAEAFFGQGTRLTVV.